These 17 T cell receptor beta chains originate from one sample sequenced in a study of T cell responses to AZD1222 COVID-19 vaccine. Generated by immunoSEQ multiplex PCR, the TCRdb table keeps only in-frame clones and is missing some. The repertoire holds 150,000 or so clones, with about 91% as singletons. This specimen consisted of peripheral blood, obtained 28 days after the second AZD1222 dose. These receptors all come from an adult who received the AZD1222 COVID-19 vaccine.

This clone has only one observation. This chain links TRBV7-8 with TRBJ2-1; D call uncertain. Trimming removed 0 bases from V and 3 bases from J, with 6 bases in between. The length of the CDR3 is 14 residues. The V gene's germline CDR1 is SGHVS and CDR2 FQNEAQ. The CDR3 DNA sequence: TGTGCCAGCAGCTTAGCGGCTGGCTACAATGAGCAGTTCTTC. As protein: CASSLAAGYNEQFF.

Here the CDR3 reads CASSLGPRNTGELFF. The DNA for the CDR3 is TGCGCCAGCAGTCTCGGGCCGCGGAACACCGGGGAGCTGTTTTTT. The chain joins TRBV10-2 to TRBJ2-2; D is ambiguous. Trimming removed 5 bases from V and 1 base from J, with 11 bases in between. The CDR3 sequence is 15 residues long. Per the germline V gene, CDR1 is WSHSY and CDR2 is SAAADI.

The chain couples TRBV3-1 (or the pseudogene TRBV3-2) to TRBJ1-1; D gene ambiguous. The length of the CDR3 is 14 residues. The germline gives CDR1 LGHDT, CDR2 YNNKEL (reference sequence). V lost 1 base and J 4 bases, leaving 10 bases between the germline ends. The CDR3 region is CASSQVSSGTEAFF. The DNA for the CDR3 is TGTGCCAGCAGCCAAGTCTCTTCGGGCACTGAAGCTTTCTTT.

The V gene is TRBV6-5, the J gene TRBJ1-4; D may be TRBD1 (6 bases). V was trimmed by 0 bases and J by 10 bases, leaving 12 bases between them. CDR3 length: 14 amino acids. Germline V gives CDR1 MNHEY, CDR2 SVGAGI. DNA for the CDR3: TGTGCCAGCAGTTACTCGGGGGGCCATGGAAAACTGTTTTTT. Translation gives CASSYSGGHGKLFF.

The chain combines TRBV2 with TRBJ1-4; tentatively, D is TRBD1 (5 bases). Per germline, CDR1 SNHLY and CDR2 FYNNEI. This CDR3 has 16 amino acids. Trimming stripped 3 bases from V and 1 base from J, with 12 bases between. The CDR3 loop is CASSDPGGGTNEKLFF. For the CDR3, the DNA is TGTGCCAGCAGTGACCCGGGGGGGGGAACTAATGAAAAACTGTTTTTT.

This clone came up once. This chain uses TRBV18 with TRBJ1-1; D unresolved. Germline V lookup: CDR1 KGHSH, CDR2 LQKENI. Trimming shortened V by 2 bases and J by 1 base, and 8 bases separated the two germline ends. The CDR3 spans 14 residues. The DNA for the CDR3 is TGTGCCAGCTCACCAGGGAGGGAGAACACTGAAGCTTTCTTT. Translated, it gives CASSPGRENTEAFF.

The V gene is TRBV13, the J gene TRBJ2-3; perhaps TRBD2 as D (5 bases). The CDR3 consists of 15 residues. Germline V CDR1 and CDR2: PRHDT, FYEKMQ (reference sequence). The germline V and J ends were trimmed by 0 bases and 7 bases, with 14 bases remaining between them. The CDR3, as DNA: TGTGCCAGCAGCTTAGGATTTGCGGGCATAAATACGCAGTATTTT. Amino acids: CASSLGFAGINTQYF.

CDR3 amino acids: CSALSSYEQYF. CDR3 DNA: TGCAGTGCACTGAGCTCCTACGAGCAGTACTTC. This chain links TRBV20-1 with TRBJ2-7; D gene uncertain. Germline-derived CDR1 and CDR2 are DFQATT and SNEGSKA (reference sequence). V lost 6 bases, J lost 0 bases, and 6 bases lay in between. CDR3 length: 11 residues.

This clone was counted at least ten times. The chain carries TRBV6-4 and TRBJ2-1; 12 bases are a match to TRBD2. Trimming took 0 bases from V and 6 from J; bases not matched to a gene: 0. Germline V CDR1 and CDR2: MRHNA, SNTAGT. The CDR3 contains 15 residues. CDR3 protein: CASSDSTSGSNEQFF. The CDR3 DNA reads as TGTGCCAGCAGTGACTCGACTAGCGGGAGCAATGAGCAGTTCTTC.

The chain carries TRBV7-9 and TRBJ2-7; TRBD2 matches at 13 bases. The ends lost 5 bases at V and 3 bases at J; junction bases unmatched: 7. The CDR3 contains 16 residues. Germline CDR1 is SEHNR and CDR2 is FQNEAQ (reference sequence). The CDR3: CASSLTSGGALYEQYF. CDR3 DNA sequence: TGTGCCAGCAGCCTTACTAGCGGGGGGGCACTCTACGAGCAGTACTTC.

V gene TRBV6-6 combines with J gene TRBJ2-1, with 11 bases that match TRBD2. The V segment lost 5 bases and the J segment 9 bases; nucleotides outside the gene matches: 9. Germline CDR1 reads MNHNY; CDR2 reads SVGAGI (reference sequence). The CDR3 covers 15 residues. The CDR3, as DNA: TGTGCCAGCAGTGCTACTAGCGGGAGTAAAGGTGAGCAGTTCTTC. Residues: CASSATSGSKGEQFF.

The gene calls are TRBV19 and TRBJ1-2, with D tentatively TRBD1 (5 bases). Trimming took off 11 bases at V and 0 bases at J, with 19 bases between the two ends. This CDR3 spans 15 amino acids. Germline V gene lookup returns CDR1 LNHDA and CDR2 SQIVND (reference sequence). The CDR3 protein is CASELGPKTNYGYTF. CDR3 coding DNA: TGTGCCTCCGAACTGGGGCCGAAGACTAACTATGGCTACACCTTC.

This clone was seen ten or more times. The chain has TRBV9 and TRBJ1-3; D is unclear. The CDR3 is made up of 11 amino acids. Germline CDR1 is SGDLS and CDR2 is YYNGEE. V lost 4 bases, J lost 7 bases, and 6 bases lay in between. Here the CDR3 DNA reads TGTGCCAGCAGCCTCGGTAACACCATATATTTT. It yields the protein CASSLGNTIYF.

The chain joins TRBV30 to TRBJ2-1; TRBD2 matches at 9 bases. The CDR3 is 13 amino acids. J lost 7 bases, V lost 3 bases, and 4 bases had no gene match. Germline V gives CDR1 GTSNPN, CDR2 SVGIG (reference sequence). CDR3 nucleotides: TGTGCCTGGAGCCGCGCGGGGGGGAATGAGCAGTTCTTC. It codes for CAWSRAGGNEQFF.

In its sample, this clone was seen once. This chain links TRBV5-1 with TRBJ2-7; TRBD2 matches at 10 bases. The J segment lost 7 bases and the V segment lost 5 bases, leaving 12 bases of the junction unmatched. CDR1 is SGHRS, CDR2 YFSETQ, per germline. The CDR3 contains 15 residues. The DNA of the CDR3 is TGCGCCAGCAGTCCTGGACTAGCGGCCTACGGAGAGCAGTACTTC. It specifies CASSPGLAAYGEQYF.

This chain uses TRBV6-5 with TRBJ1-1, with a weak D call TRBD1 (6 bases). Per the germline V gene, CDR1 is MNHEY and CDR2 is SVGAGI. The ends were cut back, 6 bases at V and 2 bases at J, with 10 bases in the middle. CDR3 length equals 13 residues. DNA of the CDR3: TGTGCCAGCAGCAGGGACATTAACACTGAAGCTTTCTTT. Its translation is CASSRDINTEAFF.

The V gene is TRBV9, the J gene TRBJ1-3; D unclear. Germline lookup yields CDR1 SGDLS and CDR2 YYNGEE. This CDR3 contains 15 residues. V shed 1 base and J shed 0 bases, with 8 bases lying between them. The DNA for the CDR3 is TGTGCCAGCAGCGTAACAGCTGACTCTGGAAACACCATATATTTT. It translates to CASSVTADSGNTIYF.